These 27 T cell receptor beta chains share one sample of origin, sequenced in a study of blood T cell repertoires in COVID-19 (dated by TCRdb to the early 2020s). The library was built by means of the immunoSEQ multiplex PCR assay. Not all clones reach the TCRdb copy of this immuneACCESS table, which keeps in-frame sequences only. Checked studies attribute under half of the gap to unresolved V genes and leave the rest unexplained. This sample has about 160,000 clones in its table, and less than 85% of those were observed once. Roughly a tenth of the sample is held by the ten biggest clonotypes. Sequenced: peripheral blood. Receptor source: an elderly woman with active or convalescent COVID-19.

The chain joins TRBV6-5 to TRBJ1-2; D uncertain. CDR1 is MNHEY, CDR2 SVGAGI, per germline. V shed 0 bases and J shed 2 bases, with 13 bases lying between them. The CDR3 totals 16 residues. CDR3: CASSYSFGGLNYGYTF. The DNA for the CDR3 is TGTGCCAGCAGTTACTCGTTCGGCGGTCTAAACTATGGCTACACCTTC.

The chain carries TRBV4-1 and TRBJ2-7; D remains ambiguous. The germline gives CDR1 MGHRA, CDR2 YSYEKL. This CDR3 spans 14 amino acids. V shed 0 bases and J shed 3 bases, with 9 bases lying between them. In DNA form, the CDR3 reads TGCGCCAGCAGCCAAGATTTAGTTAGCTACGAGCAGTACTTC. This encodes CASSQDLVSYEQYF.

The rearrangement links TRBV24-1 to TRBJ2-1; 7 bases align to TRBD1. From germline, CDR1 is KGHDR and CDR2 SFDVKD. This CDR3 has 18 amino acids. J gave up 4 bases and V 7 bases, and 18 bases lay outside the gene matches. CDR3 bases: TGTGCCACCAGCCCCCCCCCGGCCGGGACAGAGACTTACAATGAGCAGTTCTTC. Its translation: CATSPPPAGTETYNEQFF.

This clone was counted only a few times. The chain couples TRBV28 to TRBJ1-1, with D tentatively TRBD1 (5 bases). Germline V gene lookup returns CDR1 MDHEN and CDR2 SYDVKM. The CDR3 spans 16 residues. V lost 6 bases to trimming and J lost 2 bases, with 19 bases between them. As DNA, the CDR3 is TGTGCCAGCAGGTTTAGTCCGCGGGGGAGAAACACTGAAGCTTTCTTT. Translating it yields CASRFSPRGRNTEAFF.

This chain connects TRBV12-3 or TRBV12-4 to TRBJ1-2; D is undetermined. The CDR3 is 11 amino acids. The V end was cut by 5 bases, the J end by 8 bases, with 9 bases between. The CDR3 nucleotides read TGTGCCAGCAGTCCGGGAGGCGGCTACACCTTC. It yields the protein CASSPGGGYTF.

The rearrangement joins TRBV6-1 to TRBJ2-2; the match to TRBD2 covers 14 bases. With 3 bases clipped from V and 3 bases from J, the junction kept 6 bases outside the gene matches. There are 18 residues in the CDR3. CDR1 is MNHNS and CDR2 is SASEGT in the germline V gene. Here the CDR3 reads CASSDWGLAGVDTGELFF. Written as DNA, the CDR3 is TGTGCCAGCAGTGACTGGGGACTAGCGGGAGTCGACACCGGGGAGCTGTTTTTT.

The chain carries TRBV3-1 (or the pseudogene TRBV3-2) and TRBJ1-1, with 8 nucleotides matching TRBD1. The CDR3 spans 16 residues. Germline trimming cut 0 bases from V and 2 bases from J; bases unmatched to any gene: 5. The V gene's germline CDR1 is LGHDT and CDR2 YNNKEL (reference sequence). Here the CDR3 DNA reads TGTGCCAGCAGCCAAGATGGGCCAGGGGGCAACACTGAAGCTTTCTTT. It yields the protein CASSQDGPGGNTEAFF.

This chain uses TRBV24-1 with TRBJ2-5, with 7 positions matching TRBD1. The germline gives CDR1 KGHDR, CDR2 SFDVKD. V trimming: 3 bases; J trimming: 3 bases; junction bases outside the gene matches: 6. The CDR3 loop spans 15 amino acids. CDR3 loop: CATSDPSQGKETQYF. The CDR3 DNA is TGTGCCACCAGTGATCCGTCACAGGGGAAAGAGACCCAGTACTTC.

This clone was recorded only once. This rearrangement joins TRBV19 to TRBJ2-5, with 12 bases fitting TRBD1. Germline lookup yields CDR1 LNHDA and CDR2 SQIVND (reference sequence). The CDR3 length is 14 residues. The J segment lost 3 bases and the V segment lost 8 bases, leaving 4 bases of the junction unmatched. This CDR3 reads CASRDRGHEETQYF. The CDR3 nucleotides read TGTGCCAGTCGGGACAGGGGGCACGAAGAGACCCAGTACTTC.

CDR3 in amino acids: CATSVNRVNTEAFF. Written as DNA, the CDR3 is TGTGCCACCAGTGTCAACAGGGTGAACACTGAAGCTTTCTTT. V usage is TRBV24-1 and J usage is TRBJ1-1; TRBD1 is a possible D gene (6 bases). The germline V gene encodes CDR1 KGHDR and CDR2 SFDVKD. CDR3 size: 14 residues. Trimming pared 5 bases from V and 0 bases from J, leaving 9 bases between.

The rearrangement joins TRBV4-2 to TRBJ2-3, with 14 bases aligning to TRBD2. This CDR3 has 17 amino acids. CDR1 is LGHNA and CDR2 is YNFKEQ in the germline V gene. V trimming: 4 bases; J trimming: 6 bases; junction bases outside the gene matches: 9. Here the CDR3 reads CASSPQGLAGEGDTQYF. CDR3 sequence (DNA): TGTGCCAGCAGCCCCCAGGGACTAGCGGGAGAGGGGGATACGCAGTATTTT.

The V call is TRBV27, the J call TRBJ2-3, with 12 bases fitting TRBD2. The CDR3 length is 19 residues. The V gene's germline CDR1 is MNHEY and CDR2 SMNVEV (reference sequence). V lost 3 bases, J lost 2 bases, and 12 bases stayed unmatched. CDR3 nucleotide sequence: TGTGCCAGCAGTTTCCGAACGACTAGACTAGCGGGAGCCACAGATACGCAGTATTTT. Amino acids: CASSFRTTRLAGATDTQYF.

The genes are TRBV5-1 and TRBJ1-4; 8 bases are a match to TRBD1. Germline loops: CDR1 SGHRS, CDR2 YFSETQ. The CDR3 consists of 16 residues. Germline trimming cut 4 bases from V and 3 bases from J; bases unmatched to any gene: 8. Here the CDR3 DNA reads TGCGCCAGCAGCGCGACAGGGGCGCCGGCTAATGAAAAACTGTTTTTT. This encodes CASSATGAPANEKLFF. The full variable domain, rest sourced from reference TRBV5-1 and TRBJ1-4, is KAGVTQTPRYLIKTRGQQVTLSCSPISGHRSVSWYQQTPGQGLQFLFEYFSETQRNKGNFPGRFSGRQFSNSRSEMNVSTLELGDSALYLCASSATGAPANEKLFFGSGTQLSVL.

This sequence joins TRBV5-1 and TRBJ1-4; D gene ambiguous. Germline-derived CDR1 and CDR2 are SGHRS and YFSETQ. This CDR3 contains 16 residues. The germline V and J ends were trimmed by 0 bases and 6 bases, with 15 bases remaining between them. The CDR3 is CASSLGGAGLYEKLFF. CDR3 DNA sequence: TGCGCCAGCAGCTTGGGTGGAGCGGGGTTGTATGAAAAACTGTTTTTT.

The V call is TRBV5-1, the J call TRBJ2-2, with D maybe TRBD2 (6 bases). Trimming stripped 6 bases from V and 6 bases from J, with 15 bases between. CDR1 SGHRS and CDR2 YFSETQ come from the germline V gene. This CDR3 is 14 amino acids long. The CDR3 loop is CASKGLALAGELFF. CDR3 sequence (DNA): TGCGCCAGCAAGGGGCTAGCGTTGGCCGGGGAGCTGTTTTTT.

The V and J genes are TRBV27 and TRBJ2-3, with D possibly TRBD2 on 5 matching bases. V lost 6 bases and J lost 6, with 13 bases in between. Germline V CDR1 and CDR2: MNHEY, SMNVEV (reference sequence). The CDR3 sequence is 13 residues long. The CDR3 DNA follows: TGTGCCAGCAGAGCCATAGCGACCGATACGCAGTATTTT. This encodes CASRAIATDTQYF.

The V gene is TRBV3-1 (or the pseudogene TRBV3-2), the J gene TRBJ2-1; 8 bases match TRBD2. The CDR3 contains 15 residues. Trimming at V came to 5 bases and at J to 3 bases, leaving 6 bases not matched to a gene. The germline V gene has CDR1 LGHDT and CDR2 YNNKEL (reference sequence). CDR3 sequence reads: CASSDGRAVYNEQFF. The DNA for the CDR3 is TGTGCCAGCAGCGACGGGAGGGCGGTCTACAATGAGCAGTTCTTC.

The chain combines TRBV5-1 with TRBJ1-2, with 9 nucleotides matching TRBD1. The CDR3 spans 14 residues. Germline values: CDR1 SGHRS, CDR2 YFSETQ. V was clipped by 3 bases and J by 6 bases; unmatched bases: 6. This CDR3 is CASSSQQGADGYTF. The CDR3 DNA reads TGCGCCAGCAGCTCCCAACAGGGGGCAGATGGCTACACCTTC.

The chain employs TRBV7-3 and TRBJ2-2; TRBD1 might be the D (5 bases). The germline gives CDR1 SGHTA, CDR2 FQGTGA. The length of the CDR3 is 14 residues. V was trimmed by 6 bases and J by 5 bases, leaving 13 bases between them. The CDR3 loop reads CASRIGAQTGELFF. CDR3 DNA: TGTGCCAGCAGGATAGGGGCCCAAACCGGGGAGCTGTTTTTT.

V usage is TRBV20-1 and J usage is TRBJ2-1; TRBD2 matches 8 bases. Germline loops: CDR1 DFQATT, CDR2 SNEGSKA (reference sequence). This CDR3 has 14 residues. J was trimmed by 6 bases and V by 3 bases; bases with no gene match: 7. The CDR3 DNA reads as TGCAGTGCTAGTTTCGTAGCGGGGCTCAATGAGCAGTTCTTC. It codes for CSASFVAGLNEQFF.

This rearrangement joins TRBV30 to TRBJ1-3; D may be TRBD1 (6 bases). The germline gives CDR1 GTSNPN, CDR2 SVGIG (reference sequence). The V end was cut by 3 bases, the J end by 4 bases, with 10 bases between. The CDR3 contains 13 residues. DNA of the CDR3: TGTGCCTGGAGAGCCGGGACAGGAAACACCATATATTTT. Translated, it gives CAWRAGTGNTIYF.

This rearrangement joins TRBV7-3 to TRBJ1-1; 10 nucleotides align to TRBD1. J was trimmed by 1 base and V by 3 bases; bases with no gene match: 14. The CDR3 contains 19 residues. Germline CDR1 SGHTA, CDR2 FQGTGA. CDR3 sequence (DNA): TGTGCCAGCAGCTTCCGGGACAGGGGATTTCCTCCTCGGAACACTGAAGCTTTCTTT. Protein: CASSFRDRGFPPRNTEAFF.

The J gene is TRBJ1-4, the V gene TRBV3-1 (or the pseudogene TRBV3-2), with D possibly being TRBD1 (6 bases). The CDR3 is 15 residues long. The ends were cut back, 2 bases at V and 5 bases at J, with 12 bases in the middle. Germline CDR1 reads LGHDT; CDR2 reads YNNKEL (reference sequence). In DNA form, the CDR3 reads TGTGCCAGCAGCCAACCACAGGGTCGGAATGAAAAACTGTTTTTT. Translated: CASSQPQGRNEKLFF.

The rearrangement joins TRBV9 to TRBJ1-2; D may be TRBD1 (5 bases). Germline CDR1 is SGDLS and CDR2 is YYNGEE. Trimming took 0 bases from V and 8 from J, leaving 11 bases between them. CDR3 length: 13 amino acids. In DNA, the CDR3 is TGTGCCAGCAGCGTAGAAGCGGGGCTCGGCTACACCTTC. Residues: CASSVEAGLGYTF.

The chain joins TRBV3-1 (or the pseudogene TRBV3-2) to TRBJ2-1; 7 positions agree with TRBD2. V lost 2 bases to trimming and J lost 10 bases; unmatched junction nucleotides: 11. In germline, CDR1 is LGHDT, CDR2 YNNKEL (reference sequence). The CDR3 extends over 15 amino acids. The chain's CDR3 is CASSQRRGRAGEQFF. The CDR3 DNA reads as TGTGCCAGCAGCCAACGGAGAGGGAGGGCCGGGGAGCAGTTCTTC.

The chain combines TRBV11-3 with TRBJ2-1; unclear D gene. The CDR3 is made up of 13 amino acids. Germline-derived CDR1 and CDR2 are SGHNT and YENEEA. Trimming took 1 base from V and 4 from J, leaving 5 bases between them. The CDR3 sequence is CASSLATYNEQFF. The CDR3 nucleotides read TGTGCCAGCAGCTTAGCGACTTACAATGAGCAGTTCTTC.

The rearrangement uses TRBV15 and TRBJ1-5; D is perhaps TRBD1 (6 bases). This CDR3 is built from 15 residues. Trimming shortened V by 0 bases and J by 6 bases, and 12 bases separated the two germline ends. CDR1 LNHNV and CDR2 YYDKDF come from the germline V gene (reference sequence). The CDR3 DNA sequence: TGTGCCACCAGCAGAGAGGGGGGGCAGGGTCAGCCCCAGCATTTT. Translation gives CATSREGGQGQPQHF.